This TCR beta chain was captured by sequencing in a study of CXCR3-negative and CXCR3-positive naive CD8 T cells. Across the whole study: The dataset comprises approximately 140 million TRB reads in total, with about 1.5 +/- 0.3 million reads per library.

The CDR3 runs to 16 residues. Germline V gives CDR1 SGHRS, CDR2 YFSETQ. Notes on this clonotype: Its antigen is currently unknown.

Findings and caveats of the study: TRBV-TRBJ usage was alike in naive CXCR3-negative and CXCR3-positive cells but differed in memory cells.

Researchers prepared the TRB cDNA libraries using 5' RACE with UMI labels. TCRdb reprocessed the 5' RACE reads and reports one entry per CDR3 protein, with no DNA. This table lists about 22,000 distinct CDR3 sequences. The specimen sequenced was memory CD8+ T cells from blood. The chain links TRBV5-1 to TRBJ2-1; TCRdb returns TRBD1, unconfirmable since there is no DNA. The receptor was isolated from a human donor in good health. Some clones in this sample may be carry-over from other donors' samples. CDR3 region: CASSLSSPPGWDEQFF.